One sample yielded the 20 T cell receptor beta chains listed below, sequenced in a study of T cell repertoires in aging, cancer and after chemotherapy. Amplification of TCR beta used genomic DNA extracted from peripheral blood. Rearranged V-D-J TRB sequences were amplified with a mixed TRB-A/B primer pool. One entry per CDR3 protein results from TCRdb running MiXCR on the multiplex PCR reads. The repertoire holds approximately 10,000 distinct CDR3 sequences, with 25% to 35% as singletons. The sample was blood. The receptors stem from a human donor in good health.

The CDR3 DNA sequence: TGTGCCAGCGCTATACCGGGACAGTCCATTCAGCCCCAGCATTTT. Translation: CASAIPGQSIQPQHF. The V call is TRBV28, the J call TRBJ1-5; 7 bases match TRBD1. This CDR3 has 15 residues. Germline-derived CDR1 and CDR2 are MDHEN and SYDVKM. The ends lost 8 bases at V and 6 bases at J; junction bases unmatched: 13.

This chain uses TRBV12-3 or TRBV12-4 with TRBJ1-1, with 9 bases aligning to TRBD1. The junction had 5 bases not matched to a gene; V was cut back by 5 bases and J by 1 base. This CDR3 has 15 amino acids. CDR3 protein: CASSQQGAQNTEAFF. As DNA, the CDR3 is TGTGCCAGCAGTCAACAGGGGGCGCAGAACACTGAAGCTTTCTTT.

The chain uses TRBV29-1 and TRBJ2-1; 11 nucleotides agree with TRBD2. V lost 8 bases and J lost 5; bases outside the gene matches: 11. Germline assignment: CDR1 SQVTM and CDR2 ANQGSEA. The CDR3 consists of 15 residues. The CDR3: CSSTSGRVLHNEQFF. As DNA, the CDR3 is TGCAGCTCTACTAGCGGGAGAGTCTTACACAATGAGCAGTTCTTC.

The V and J genes are TRBV28 and TRBJ1-2; maybe TRBD1 (6 bases). Germline values: CDR1 MDHEN, CDR2 SYDVKM. This CDR3 has 13 amino acids. Between the trimmed V and J ends, which lost 3 bases and 8 bases, there was a span of 13 bases. This chain's CDR3 is CASSLGHERGYTF. The CDR3 bases are TGTGCCAGCAGTTTGGGACACGAAAGGGGCTACACCTTC.

This clonotype was counted only a few times. The CDR3 region has the DNA TGTGCCAGTAGTATCGAGGGGGGGACAGGGACCTTGAACACTGAAGCTTTCTTT. Residues: CASSIEGGTGTLNTEAFF. The chain employs TRBV19 and TRBJ1-1, with TRBD1 matching 9 bases. The ends lost 3 bases at V and 0 bases at J; junction bases unmatched: 11. The CDR3 sequence is 18 residues long. Looked up from germline, CDR1 is LNHDA and CDR2 is SQIVND (reference sequence).

V gene TRBV7-9 combines with J gene TRBJ2-2; 7 nucleotides agree with TRBD2. CDR3 length: 16 amino acids. CDR1 and CDR2 (germline): SEHNR, FQNEAQ (reference sequence). V shed 4 bases and J 8 bases; nucleotides not matched to a gene: 13. The CDR3 nucleotides are TGTGCCAGCAGCTCGGCGGTAGCGGGCCCCTCGGGGGAGCTGTTTTTT. This translates into CASSSAVAGPSGELFF. Filled out from reference TRBV7-9 and TRBJ2-2, the complete variable domain reads DTGVSQNPRHKITKRGQNVTFRCDPISEHNRLYWYRQTLGQGPEFLTYFQNEAQLEKSRLLSDRFSAERPKGSFSTLEIQRTEQGDSAMYLCASSSAVAGPSGELFFGEGSRLTVL.

About this clonotype itself: At one end, the junction sequence differs from germline, possibly due to a read error. The V call is TRBV6-5, the J call TRBJ1-6; TRBD1 might be the D (6 bases). Germline loops: CDR1 MNHEY, CDR2 SVGAGI. The CDR3 loop spans 15 amino acids. CDR3 loop: CARSSTGSYNSPLHF. The CDR3 DNA reads as TGTGCCAGAAGTTCAACAGGGTCCTATAATTCACCCCTCCACTTT.

The chain joins TRBV28 to TRBJ1-4; D gene uncertain. CDR3 length: 15 amino acids. With 6 bases removed from V and 7 bases from J, the gap between germline ends came to 18 bases. Germline CDR1 reads MDHEN; CDR2 reads SYDVKM. As DNA, the CDR3 is TGTGCCAGCAGGCCCGCGGGCGAGTGGGGTGAAAAACTGTTTTTT. It specifies CASRPAGEWGEKLFF.

Relative to its sample, this clonotype is medium-sized. V usage is TRBV6-5 and J usage is TRBJ1-2; possible D gene TRBD1, 5 bases. The CDR3 runs 14 residues. Trimming took 5 bases from V and 4 from J, leaving 14 bases between them. Per the germline V gene, CDR1 is MNHEY and CDR2 is SVGAGI. CDR3 nucleotides: TGTGCCAGCAGTCCCCCGAGGGGATCCTATGGCTACACCTTC. This sequence encodes CASSPPRGSYGYTF.

This clonotype came up a few times. The chain combines TRBV5-8 with TRBJ2-2, with D tentatively TRBD2 (5 bases). The V gene's germline CDR1 is SGHTS and CDR2 YDEGEE. The ends were cut back, 5 bases at V and 2 bases at J, with 13 bases in the middle. CDR3 length: 15 amino acids. CDR3 residues: CASRRGIINTGELFF. CDR3 coding DNA: TGTGCCAGCAGAAGAGGGATTATCAACACCGGGGAGCTGTTTTTT.

There are a few counts of this clonotype. V usage is TRBV20-1 and J usage is TRBJ1-4; TRBD1 matches 8 bases. Per germline, CDR1 DFQATT and CDR2 SNEGSKA (reference sequence). The CDR3 is made up of 15 amino acids. The V segment lost 3 bases and the J segment 7 bases; nucleotides outside the gene matches: 10. CDR3 amino acids: CSASWQGAGTEKLFF. CDR3 nucleotide sequence: TGCAGTGCTAGTTGGCAGGGGGCAGGAACTGAAAAACTGTTTTTT.

This clonotype was counted between two and nine times. The chain joins TRBV7-9 to TRBJ1-6; D not certain. This CDR3 contains 16 residues. Between the trimmed V and J ends, which lost 4 bases and 2 bases, there was a span of 12 bases. CDR1 is SEHNR and CDR2 is FQNEAQ in the germline V gene (reference sequence). CDR3 in amino acids: CASSSSSGTYNSPLHF. The DNA of the CDR3 is TGTGCCAGCAGCTCGTCATCCGGGACCTATAATTCACCCCTCCACTTT.

This chain joins TRBV20-1 and TRBJ2-1; D might be TRBD2 (6 bases). CDR1 DFQATT and CDR2 SNEGSKA come from the germline V gene (reference sequence). The CDR3 runs to 12 residues. The CDR3 spells CRASSSVREQFF. CDR3 nucleotide sequence: TGCAGGGCCTCCTCTAGCGTGAGGGAGCAGTTCTTC.

This chain connects TRBV6-2 or TRBV6-3 to TRBJ2-5; the D gene could be TRBD1 or TRBD2 (5 bases each). The V gene's germline CDR1 is MNHEY and CDR2 SVGEGT. CDR3 size: 12 residues. V lost 1 base and J 5 bases, leaving 5 bases between the germline ends. In DNA form, the CDR3 reads TGTGCCAGCAGTTACTGGGGGGAGACCCAGTACTTC. This sequence encodes CASSYWGETQYF.

The CDR3 sequence: CASSFRQGAEAFF. CDR3 nucleotide sequence: TGTGCCAGCAGCTTCAGACAGGGGGCTGAAGCTTTCTTT. The chain has TRBV7-2 and TRBJ1-1, with TRBD1 identical over 9 bases. CDR3 length equals 13 residues. With 3 bases clipped from V and 6 bases from J, the junction kept 2 bases outside the gene matches. The V gene's germline CDR1 is SGHTA and CDR2 FQGNSA.

This clonotype is medium-sized (0.01 to 0.1%). The genes are TRBV30 and TRBJ1-5; D gene ambiguous. The CDR3 consists of 12 residues. Germline V CDR1 and CDR2: GTSNPN, SVGIG (reference sequence). V was shortened by 2 bases and J by 5 bases, with 7 bases between the two germline ends. CDR3 protein: CAWSNSDQPQHF. The CDR3 bases are TGTGCCTGGAGTAACAGCGATCAGCCCCAGCATTTT.

The rearrangement uses TRBV6-5 and TRBJ2-1; 8 bases map to TRBD2. The trim removed 0 bases at V and 6 bases at J, leaving 4 bases unmatched. Germline V gene sequence: CDR1 MNHEY, CDR2 SVGAGI. The CDR3 runs 15 residues. The CDR3 region has the DNA TGTGCCAGCAGTTACTCGACTAGCGTTGGCAATGAGCAGTTCTTC. Translating gives CASSYSTSVGNEQFF.

This clonotype was seen a few times. This chain links TRBV28 with TRBJ2-1, with 8 bases matching TRBD1. The CDR3 loop spans 16 amino acids. Germline CDR1 is MDHEN and CDR2 is SYDVKM. Losses at the gene ends were 2 bases for V and 7 bases for J; bases not matched to a gene: 10. CDR3 sequence: CASSLRVRGRRNEQFF. The DNA for the CDR3 is TGTGCCAGCAGTTTACGTGTCAGGGGGCGCAGGAATGAGCAGTTCTTC.

The rearrangement joins TRBV18 to TRBJ2-7, with D possibly matching TRBD1 (5 bases). V was pared by 3 bases and J by 0 bases, with 12 bases between. CDR3 length: 15 amino acids. CDR1 and CDR2 from the germline V gene are KGHSH and LQKENI. The CDR3 loop is CASSPPDRSSYEQYF. The CDR3 region has the DNA TGTGCCAGCTCACCTCCCGACAGAAGCTCCTACGAGCAGTACTTC.

This clonotype has more than one count but fewer than ten. This chain connects TRBV18 to TRBJ1-2, with D possibly being TRBD1 (6 bases). Germline V gene sequence: CDR1 KGHSH, CDR2 LQKENI. V lost 2 bases to trimming and J lost 2 bases, with 21 bases between them. There are 18 residues in the CDR3. The DNA of the CDR3 is TGTGCCAGCTCACCATCGACGGGGGCCAACCCCACAAACTATGGCTACACCTTC. It yields the protein CASSPSTGANPTNYGYTF.